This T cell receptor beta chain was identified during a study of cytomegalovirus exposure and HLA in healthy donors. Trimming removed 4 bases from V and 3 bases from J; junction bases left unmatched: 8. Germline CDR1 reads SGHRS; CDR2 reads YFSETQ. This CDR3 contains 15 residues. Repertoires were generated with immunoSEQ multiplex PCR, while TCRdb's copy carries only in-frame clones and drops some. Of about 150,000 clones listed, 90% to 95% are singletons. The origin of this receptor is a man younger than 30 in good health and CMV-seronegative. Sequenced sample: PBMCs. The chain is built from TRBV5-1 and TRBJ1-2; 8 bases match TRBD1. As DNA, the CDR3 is TGCGCCAGCAGCCGACAGCCGGGACAGGACTATGGCTACACCTTC. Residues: CASSRQPGQDYGYTF.